Each of the 15 T cell receptor beta chains below was sequenced from the same sample in a study of PD-L1 blockade in urothelial cancer. Time point indicated: pretreatment peripheral blood. The table came from immunoSEQ multiplex PCR; TCRdb's copy has only in-frame clones and leaves some out. The data contain around 70,000 clones, 85% to 90% of them singletons. The material was PBMCs, obtained around atezolizumab (anti-PD-L1) treatment. The source of these receptors is a man in his sixties or seventies with urothelial cancer.

CDR3 nucleotides: TGTGCCAGCAGCCCCCAGTTTGAGCGGTTCACAGATACGCAGTATTTT. This gives the protein CASSPQFERFTDTQYF. The chain is built from TRBV9 and TRBJ2-3; D is possibly TRBD2 (5 bases). The germline gives CDR1 SGDLS, CDR2 YYNGEE. The V end lost 4 bases, the J end lost 2 bases, and 17 bases lay between the germline ends. This CDR3 has 16 residues.

The chain is built from TRBV25-1 and TRBJ2-1; TRBD2 matches 10 bases. The CDR3 consists of 16 residues. The germline gives CDR1 MGHDK, CDR2 SYGVNS. With V trimmed by 3 bases and J by 5 bases, 7 bases remained unmatched. The CDR3 sequence is CASSDRGLAPDNEQFF. CDR3 coding DNA: TGTGCCAGCAGTGATAGGGGACTAGCGCCGGACAATGAGCAGTTCTTC.

The chain combines TRBV21-1 with TRBJ1-4; the D call TRBD1 from the table was never checked on the DNA. TRBV21-1 is shown as a pseudogene. This CDR3 contains 16 residues. The CDR3 bases are TGTGCCAGCAGCGGAAAAACAGGGGAAGCTAATGAAAAACTGTTTTTT. It yields the protein CASSGKTGEANEKLFF.

The chain is built from TRBV28 and TRBJ2-7; 7 nucleotides line up with TRBD2. The germline CDR1 and CDR2 sequences are MDHEN and SYDVKM. V lost 3 bases, J lost 7 bases, and 6 bases stayed unmatched. The CDR3 loop spans 13 amino acids. The CDR3 region is CASSFGGGYEQYF. The CDR3 DNA follows: TGTGCCAGCAGTTTTGGGGGGGGTTATGAGCAGTACTTC.

The chain has TRBV2 and TRBJ1-5, with 7 positions matching TRBD1. The CDR3 extends over 13 amino acids. CDR1 SNHLY and CDR2 FYNNEI come from the germline V gene. V was pared by 8 bases and J by 4 bases, with 5 bases of the junction left unmatched. CDR3 nucleotides: TGTGCCAGCGCGACAGGGCGGAATCAGCCCCAGCATTTT. Protein product: CASATGRNQPQHF.

V is TRBV28 and J is TRBJ2-7, with D tentatively TRBD2 (6 bases). CDR3 length: 15 residues. Trimming stripped 5 bases from V and 0 bases from J, with 14 bases between. From germline, CDR1 is MDHEN and CDR2 SYDVKM. The DNA for the CDR3 is TGTGCCAGCAGTGCCTCCGTGGGGGGCTCCTACGAGCAGTACTTC. It encodes CASSASVGGSYEQYF.

Here the CDR3 DNA reads TGTGCCAGCAGCGCGAGCGGGAGAGGAGCAGATACGCAGTATTTT. Translated: CASSASGRGADTQYF. The chain recombines TRBV9 with TRBJ2-3, with 8 bases that match TRBD2. The J segment lost 4 bases and the V segment lost 3 bases, leaving 7 bases of the junction unmatched. Per the germline V gene, CDR1 is SGDLS and CDR2 is YYNGEE. This CDR3 region has 15 residues.

CDR3 sequence reads: CASSHDSTGAGYGYTF. For the CDR3, the DNA is TGCGCCAGCAGCCACGATTCGACAGGGGCCGGATATGGCTACACCTTC. The chain has TRBV4-1 and TRBJ1-2, with 8 bases identical to TRBD1. The CDR3 contains 16 residues. Germline CDR1 and CDR2: MGHRA and YSYEKL. V lost 3 bases and J lost 5; bases outside the gene matches: 11.

This chain connects TRBV9 to TRBJ1-4; D is unresolved. The germline CDR1 and CDR2 sequences are SGDLS and YYNGEE. Trimming pared 3 bases from V and 6 bases from J, leaving 15 bases between. CDR3 length: 15 residues. CDR3 bases: TGTGCCAGCAGCGCGTCGGGGTTAAACCATGAAAAACTGTTTTTT. Its protein is CASSASGLNHEKLFF.

As for this clone: Other nucleotide sequences from this sample produce the same CDR3. The rearrangement links TRBV5-1 to TRBJ2-7, with 7 bases aligning to TRBD1. The CDR3 sequence is 14 residues long. Losses at the gene ends were 0 bases for V and 1 base for J; bases not matched to a gene: 1. CDR1 SGHRS and CDR2 YFSETQ come from the germline V gene. The CDR3 nucleotides are TGCGCCAGCAGCTTGGCGGGACAGTCCTACGAGCAGTACTTC. Its protein product is CASSLAGQSYEQYF.

The chain has TRBV18 and TRBJ1-4; a weak D match, TRBD1 (6 bases). Germline CDR1 KGHSH, CDR2 LQKENI. The CDR3 totals 16 residues. Trimming shortened V by 4 bases and J by 0 bases, and 12 bases separated the two germline ends. CDR3 in amino acids: CASSLGTLTTNEKLFF. Here the CDR3 DNA reads TGTGCCAGCTCACTCGGGACATTGACAACTAATGAAAAACTGTTTTTT.

The rearrangement links TRBV28 to TRBJ2-4; maybe TRBD2 (6 bases). The CDR3 has 15 residues. Per germline, CDR1 MDHEN and CDR2 SYDVKM. V lost 6 bases to trimming and J lost 4 bases, with 16 bases between them. In DNA, the CDR3 is TGTGCCAGCAGCCATGGCTTGGGGACTAAAAACATTCAGTACTTC. Translating it yields CASSHGLGTKNIQYF.

This sequence joins TRBV18 and TRBJ2-7; possibly TRBD2 for D (6 bases). Germline V gene data show CDR1 as KGHSH and CDR2 as LQKENI. V shed 6 bases and J shed 5 bases, with 14 bases lying between them. CDR3 length equals 13 residues. This CDR3 is CASSSGTSDEQYF. CDR3 nucleotides: TGTGCCAGCTCCTCCGGGACTTCAGACGAGCAGTACTTC.

The chain recombines TRBV6-5 with TRBJ1-2; D might be TRBD1 (6 bases). With 6 bases removed from V and 3 bases from J, the gap between germline ends came to 14 bases. Germline-derived CDR1 and CDR2 are MNHEY and SVGAGI. The CDR3 contains 14 residues. This chain's CDR3 is CASRNAGGYYGYTF. CDR3 nucleotides: TGTGCCAGCAGGAACGCTGGGGGCTACTATGGCTACACCTTC.

The chain joins TRBV4-2 to TRBJ2-1, with 9 bases identical to TRBD2. The CDR3 length is 17 residues. Germline values: CDR1 LGHNA, CDR2 YNFKEQ. Germline trimming cut 7 bases from V and 4 bases from J; bases unmatched to any gene: 14. In DNA, the CDR3 is TGTGCCAGCAAGTTCCGGGCTAGCGGGGCGGATTACAATGAGCAGTTCTTC. Translation gives CASKFRASGADYNEQFF.